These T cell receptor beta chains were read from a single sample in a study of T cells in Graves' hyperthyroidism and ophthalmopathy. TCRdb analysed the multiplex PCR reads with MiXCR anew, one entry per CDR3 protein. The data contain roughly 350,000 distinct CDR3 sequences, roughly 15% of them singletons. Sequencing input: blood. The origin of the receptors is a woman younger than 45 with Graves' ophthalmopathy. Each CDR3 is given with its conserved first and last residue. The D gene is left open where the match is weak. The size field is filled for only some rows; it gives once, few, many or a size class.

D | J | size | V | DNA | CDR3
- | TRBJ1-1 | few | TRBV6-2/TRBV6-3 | TGTGCCAGCAGTTACGTTGCAGGGGTCACTGAAGCTTTCTTT | CASSYVAGVTEAFF
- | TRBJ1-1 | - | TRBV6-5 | TGTGCCAGCAGTTACTCCGGTCTAGAAGCTTTCTTT | CASSYSGLEAFF
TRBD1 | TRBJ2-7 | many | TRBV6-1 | TGTGCCAGCAGTTATACCCCCCCGACAGGGGGATATGACGAGCAGTACTTC | CASSYTPPTGGYDEQYF
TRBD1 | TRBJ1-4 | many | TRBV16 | TGTGCCAGCAGCCTACAGGGGGCTTCGGAAAAACTGTTTTTT | CASSLQGASEKLFF
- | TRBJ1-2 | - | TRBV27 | TGTGCCAGCAAGGGGGACTATGGCTACACCTTC | CASKGDYGYTF
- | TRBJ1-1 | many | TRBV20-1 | TGCAGTGCTAGAGTCGGGGAGTCAATGAACACTGAAGCTTTCTTT | CSARVGESMNTEAFF
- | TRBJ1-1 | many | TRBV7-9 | TGTGCCAGCAGCTCTAGATGGCCCCCCTTGGGCACTGAAGCTTTCTTT | CASSSRWPPLGTEAFF
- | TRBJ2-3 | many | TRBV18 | TGTGCCAGCTCACCGAGGGGATCCCGCACAGATACGCAGTATTTT | CASSPRGSRTDTQYF
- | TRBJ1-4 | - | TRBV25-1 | TGTGCCAGCAGTGAACGGATTGATGAAAAACTGTTTTTT | CASSERIDEKLFF
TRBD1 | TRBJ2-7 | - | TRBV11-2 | TGTGCCAGCAGCTTGGGGGACAGCCCCTACGAGCAGTACTTC | CASSLGDSPYEQYF
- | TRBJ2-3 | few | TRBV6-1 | TGTGCCAGCAAGGCCAGTAGCACAGATACGCAGTATTTT | CASKASSTDTQYF
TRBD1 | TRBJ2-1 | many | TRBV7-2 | TGTGCCAGCAGCTATCCGGACAGGCTCTACAATGAGCAGTTCTTC | CASSYPDRLYNEQFF
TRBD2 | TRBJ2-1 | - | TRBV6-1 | TGTGCCAGCGGGAGGGCGGGGGGGTACAATGAGCAGTTCTTC | CASGRAGGYNEQFF
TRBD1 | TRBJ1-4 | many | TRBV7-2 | TGTGCCAGCAGAGACGACAGGGGCAGTAGTGAAAAACTGTTTTTT | CASRDDRGSSEKLFF
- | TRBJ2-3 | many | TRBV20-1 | TGCAGTGCTATTAGTGATCCAGACTTGGGCGATACGCAGTATTTT | CSAISDPDLGDTQYF
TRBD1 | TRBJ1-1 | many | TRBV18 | TGTGCCAGCTCACCCGATCCGGGACAGGGAGGGACTGAAGCTTTCTTT | CASSPDPGQGGTEAFF
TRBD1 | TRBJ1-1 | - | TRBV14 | TGTGCCAGCAGCCGGGAGACAGGGGGCGTTTCCCTGAACACTGAAGCTTTCTTT | CASSRETGGVSLNTEAFF
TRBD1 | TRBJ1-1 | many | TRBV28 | TGTGCCAGCAGTTTCATCCTCCGGGACAGCCGGGGCGGGAACACTGAAGCTTTCTTT | CASSFILRDSRGGNTEAFF
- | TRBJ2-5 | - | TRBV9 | TGTGCCAGCAGCGGCAGGGGGGCGGCCCAAGAGACCCAGTACTTC | CASSGRGAAQETQYF
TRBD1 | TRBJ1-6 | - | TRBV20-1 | TGCAGTGTCGCGACAGGGGTTGATTCACCCCTCCACTTT | CSVATGVDSPLHF
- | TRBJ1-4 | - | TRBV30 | TGTGCCTGGAGTGGACCAACTAATGAAAAACTGTTTTTT | CAWSGPTNEKLFF
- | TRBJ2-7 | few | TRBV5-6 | TGTGCCAGCAGCCAGGGCTGGGGCTCCTACGAGCAGTACTTC | CASSQGWGSYEQYF
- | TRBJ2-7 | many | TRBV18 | TGTGCCAGCTCACCTATCGAGGCAGGCCCGACCTACGAGCAGTACTTC | CASSPIEAGPTYEQYF
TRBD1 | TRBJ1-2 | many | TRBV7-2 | TGTGCCAGCAGCTCCTATAGACAGGGGGCTGACGGCTACACCTTC | CASSSYRQGADGYTF